These 24 T cell receptor beta chains were sequenced from one sample in a study of regulatory T cells in long-lasting Graves disease. Libraries of TCR beta came from iRepertoire HTBI primers plus Arm-PCR of CDR3 regions. A single record per CDR3 protein comes from TCRdb applying MiXCR to the multiplex PCR reads. This repertoire shows a few hundred thousand distinct CDR3 sequences, about a quarter found once; its top ten account for around 26%. Documented time point: persistent/refractory GD, antithyroid drugs over 5 years with positive TRAb. Extracted PBMC RNA gave rise to the TCR library. The sample was peripheral blood mononuclear cells (PBMCs), taken when the disease was refractory, from a patient treated with antithyroid drugs. The receptor set was obtained from a female donor with Graves disease.

Note on this clonotype: A single base separates this from a much larger clone, so it may be a read error. This chain uses TRBV11-3 with TRBJ2-7; possible D gene TRBD2, 5 bases. Germline CDR1 is SGHNT and CDR2 is YENEEA. CDR3 length equals 12 residues. CDR3 region: CVSSFGVDEQYF. The CDR3 DNA reads as TGTGTCAGCAGCTTCGGGGTTGACGAGCAGTACTTC. The entire variable domain, with the rest obtained from reference TRBV11-3 and TRBJ2-7, is as follows: EAGVVQSPRYKIIEKKQPVAFWCNPISGHNTLYWYLQNLGQGPELLIRYENEEAVDDSQLPKDRFSAERLKGVDSTLKIQPAELGDSAVYLCVSSFGVDEQYFGPGTRLTVT.

This clonotype has more than one count but fewer than ten. This rearrangement joins TRBV12-3 or TRBV12-4 to TRBJ2-4, with 9 nucleotides matching TRBD1. The V segment lost 3 bases and the J segment 0 bases; nucleotides outside the gene matches: 15. The CDR3 contains 20 residues. In DNA form, the CDR3 reads TGTGCCAGCAGTTTTCTTCCAGGGACAGGGACCCTTCTAGCCAAAAACATTCAGTACTTC. Translated: CASSFLPGTGTLLAKNIQYF.

This clonotype was seen more than once but under ten times. The chain is built from TRBV19 and TRBJ2-7; 9 bases agree with TRBD1. The CDR3 covers 15 residues. After removal of 9 bases from V and 2 bases from J, the junction contained 11 bases not matched to a gene. The V gene's germline CDR1 is LNHDA and CDR2 SQIVND (reference sequence). CDR3: CASSSSGTGPYEQYF. The CDR3 coding sequence is TGTGCCAGCAGTTCGAGTGGGACAGGGCCCTACGAGCAGTACTTC.

On this clonotype: The junction departs from germline at one end; a sequencing error may be responsible. V and J are TRBV14 and TRBJ2-7; D is ambiguous. The CDR3 is 18 residues long. CDR1 is SGHDN, CDR2 FVKESK, per germline. CDR3 region: CASGQDATYRANYYEQYF. CDR3 nucleotide sequence: TGTGCCAGCGGCCAAGACGCCACGTACCGGGCAAACTACTACGAGCAGTACTTC.

This clonotype showed up many times. The V and J genes are TRBV12-3 or TRBV12-4 and TRBJ2-5; TRBD1 agrees at 8 bases. CDR3 length: 14 amino acids. J was trimmed by 2 bases and V by 7 bases; bases with no gene match: 6. CDR3 loop: CASTWTGKQETQYF. The CDR3, as DNA: TGTGCCAGCACCTGGACAGGGAAACAAGAGACCCAGTACTTC.

This sequence joins TRBV28 and TRBJ2-1, with 11 bases identical to TRBD2. Losses at the gene ends were 6 bases for V and 4 bases for J; bases not matched to a gene: 5. This CDR3 has 15 amino acids. The germline gives CDR1 MDHEN, CDR2 SYDVKM. CDR3 region: CASRATSGGYNEQFF. The CDR3 DNA sequence: TGTGCCAGCAGGGCAACTAGCGGGGGTTACAATGAGCAGTTCTTC.

Notes on this clonotype: Being one base from a much bigger clone, this may be a read error. V and J are TRBV7-2 and TRBJ2-7, with D perhaps given as TRBD1 or TRBD2 (5 bases each). Germline assignment: CDR1 SGHTA and CDR2 FQGNSA. The CDR3 contains 15 residues. Trimming removed 6 bases at V and 2 bases at J, with 17 bases between. For the CDR3, the DNA is TGTGCCAGCAGACGGGACCGGGGTCCAACCTACGAGCAGTACTTC. This encodes CASRRDRGPTYEQYF.

In its sample, this clonotype was seen many times. J is TRBJ2-6 and V is TRBV28; D unresolved. This CDR3 is built from 16 residues. Per the germline V gene, CDR1 is MDHEN and CDR2 is SYDVKM. V was trimmed by 4 bases and J by 3 bases, leaving 13 bases between them. The CDR3 coding sequence is TGTGCCAGCAGTTACCTACGGATAGGTGGGGCCAACGTCCTGACTTTC. As protein: CASSYLRIGGANVLTF.

The chain has TRBV7-3 and TRBJ1-2, with TRBD1 as a possible D gene (5 bases). Germline V gives CDR1 SGHTA, CDR2 FQGTGA. The CDR3 runs 13 residues. The V and J ends lost 5 bases and 4 bases respectively, with 11 bases between them. Here the CDR3 DNA reads TGTGCCAGCAGCCTCGGACATGGCTATGGCTACACCTTC. The encoded protein is CASSLGHGYGYTF. Filled out from reference TRBV7-3 and TRBJ1-2, the complete variable domain reads GAGVSQTPSNKVTEKGKYVELRCDPISGHTALYWYRQSLGQGPEFLIYFQGTGAADDSGLPNDRFFAVRPEGSVSTLKIQRTERGDSAVYLCASSLGHGYGYTFGSGTRLTVV.

This clonotype has just a few counts. The chain links TRBV2 to TRBJ1-2, with TRBD1 matching 9 bases. The germline V gene encodes CDR1 SNHLY and CDR2 FYNNEI. V dropped 5 bases and J dropped 1; count of bases not matched to a gene: 11. The CDR3 is 17 amino acids. Written as DNA, the CDR3 is TGTGCCAGCAGTCGAACGCGGACAGGGGCTAATAACTATGGCTACACCTTC. It yields the protein CASSRTRTGANNYGYTF.

This clonotype was seen only once. The chain recombines TRBV7-3 with TRBJ2-3, with D hard to call. CDR3 length: 15 residues. V was clipped by 2 bases and J by 1 base, with 10 bases between them. Germline loops: CDR1 SGHTA, CDR2 FQGTGA. The CDR3 region is CASSLGHTGTDTQYF. In nucleotides, the CDR3 is TGTGCCAGCAGCTTAGGGCACACCGGCACAGATACGCAGTATTTT.

This clonotype turned up a few times. J is TRBJ2-7 and V is TRBV5-8; D is uncertain. V was pared by 0 bases and J by 5 bases, with 18 bases between. The CDR3 consists of 16 residues. The germline V gene has CDR1 SGHTS and CDR2 YDEGEE. CDR3 nucleotide sequence: TGTGCCAGCAGCTTGGCAAGAGTGTCCGCCGGAGACGAGCAGTACTTC. This encodes CASSLARVSAGDEQYF.

This clonotype was picked up many times. The gene calls are TRBV20-1 and TRBJ2-7; D call uncertain. The CDR3 extends over 11 amino acids. Trimming cost V 1 base and J 3 bases, with 4 bases left between them. From germline, CDR1 is DFQATT and CDR2 SNEGSKA (reference sequence). This CDR3 reads CSARGGYEQYF. The CDR3 region has the DNA TGCAGTGCTAGAGGGGGCTACGAGCAGTACTTC.

This clonotype has just a few counts. This rearrangement joins TRBV7-2 to TRBJ2-2; TRBD2 matches 9 bases. Germline CDR1 SGHTA, CDR2 FQGNSA. Trimming removed 5 bases from V and 2 bases from J; junction bases left unmatched: 6. CDR3 length: 16 residues. This chain's CDR3 is CASSTNSGRNTGELFF. In nucleotides, the CDR3 is TGTGCCAGCAGCACAAATAGCGGGAGAAACACCGGGGAGCTGTTTTTT.

Regarding this clonotype: With a much larger clone just one base away, this may be a read error. The genes are TRBV25-1 and TRBJ2-7; 9 nucleotides match TRBD2. V trimming: 9 bases; J trimming: 3 bases; junction bases outside the gene matches: 0. The germline V gene has CDR1 MGHDK and CDR2 SYGVNS. This CDR3 region has 11 residues. This chain's CDR3 is CARTSGYEQYF. The CDR3 DNA reads TGTGCCAGGACTAGCGGCTACGAGCAGTACTTC.

The chain couples TRBV20-1 to TRBJ2-7; D might be TRBD1 (5 bases). Per germline, CDR1 DFQATT and CDR2 SNEGSKA (reference sequence). The CDR3 loop spans 14 amino acids. V was pared by 0 bases and J by 1 base, with 10 bases between. CDR3 in amino acids: CSARDLAGSYEQYF. CDR3 in DNA: TGCAGTGCTAGAGATCTCGCAGGGTCCTACGAGCAGTACTTC.

This sequence joins TRBV30 and TRBJ2-7, with D tentatively TRBD1 (5 bases). V was pared by 2 bases and J by 0 bases, with 8 bases between. Germline V gives CDR1 GTSNPN, CDR2 SVGIG (reference sequence). This CDR3 spans 13 amino acids. CDR3 loop: CAWSPGNSYEQYF. The CDR3 DNA is TGTGCCTGGAGTCCAGGGAACTCCTACGAGCAGTACTTC.

The sample holds many counts of this clonotype. In nucleotides, the CDR3 is TGTGCCAGCAGCTTAGGTCCAGAGTCCTACGAGCAGTACTTC. Translation gives CASSLGPESYEQYF. This chain links TRBV7-3 with TRBJ2-7; D ambiguous. CDR3 size: 14 residues. Germline V gene data show CDR1 as SGHTA and CDR2 as FQGTGA. The germline V and J ends were trimmed by 2 bases and 1 base, with 9 bases remaining between them. The full variable domain, completed using reference TRBV7-3 and TRBJ2-7, is GAGVSQTPSNKVTEKGKYVELRCDPISGHTALYWYRQSLGQGPEFLIYFQGTGAADDSGLPNDRFFAVRPEGSVSTLKIQRTERGDSAVYLCASSLGPESYEQYFGPGTRLTVT.

This clonotype was counted ten times or more. This chain links TRBV20-1 with TRBJ1-2; D may be TRBD1 (6 bases). This CDR3 has 13 amino acids. The V end lost 0 bases, the J end lost 6 bases, and 11 bases lay between the germline ends. Germline assignment: CDR1 DFQATT and CDR2 SNEGSKA (reference sequence). The CDR3 DNA reads as TGCAGTGCTAGAGATCGTCAGGGGAATGGCTACACCTTC. As protein: CSARDRQGNGYTF.

This clonotype was seen ten or more times. The chain is built from TRBV30 and TRBJ1-1; no reliable D call. Germline V gene sequence: CDR1 GTSNPN, CDR2 SVGIG (reference sequence). The CDR3 loop spans 13 amino acids. V was cut by 0 bases and J by 8 bases, with 13 bases left in between. This CDR3 reads CAWSVGNPWEAFF. Written as DNA, the CDR3 is TGTGCCTGGAGTGTTGGCAATCCGTGGGAAGCTTTCTTT.

This clonotype was picked up many times. The chain recombines TRBV6-1 with TRBJ2-5, with TRBD2 matching 12 bases. The CDR3 sequence is 15 residues long. The V gene's germline CDR1 is MNHNS and CDR2 SASEGT. With 6 bases clipped from V and 3 bases from J, the junction kept 5 bases outside the gene matches. CDR3 in DNA: TGTGCCAGCAGGGAGACTAGCGGGAGAAAAGAGACCCAGTACTTC. Its translation is CASRETSGRKETQYF.

The chain uses TRBV5-1 and TRBJ2-7; 10 bases are shared with TRBD2. The germline CDR1 and CDR2 sequences are SGHRS and YFSETQ. The CDR3 is 14 residues long. J gave up 2 bases and V 7 bases, and 6 bases lay outside the gene matches. This CDR3 is CASGIAGGTYEQYF. In nucleotides, the CDR3 is TGCGCCAGCGGGATAGCGGGAGGAACCTACGAGCAGTACTTC.

Regarding this clonotype: Mismatch with germline at one junction end may stem from a read error. The rearrangement links TRBV9 to TRBJ2-5; 8 bases map to TRBD1. CDR1 and CDR2 from the germline V gene are SGDLS and YYNGEE. The CDR3 runs to 16 residues. This CDR3 reads CASTVNSDREQETQYF. CDR3 coding DNA: TGTGCCAGCACCGTAAATTCGGACAGGGAACAAGAGACCCAGTACTTC. Filled out from reference TRBV9 and TRBJ2-5, the complete variable domain reads DSGVTQTPKHLITATGQRVTLRCSPRSGDLSVYWYQQSLDQGLQFLIQYYNGEERAKGNILERFSAQQFPDLHSELNLSSLELGDSALYFCASTVNSDREQETQYFGPGTRLLVL.

The chain joins TRBV15 to TRBJ1-1, with no clear D. The CDR3 spans 15 residues. Germline loops: CDR1 LNHNV, CDR2 YYDKDF (reference sequence). The V and J ends lost 5 bases and 1 base respectively, with 14 bases between them. The CDR3 reads CATSRYSTANTEAFF. The CDR3 bases are TGTGCCACCAGCCGCTACTCGACGGCGAACACTGAAGCTTTCTTT.